This T cell receptor (beta chain) was found in a study of OX40 agonist ivuxolimab in advanced cancers. Assay used: immunoSEQ multiplex PCR; TCRdb lists only in-frame clones, some missing. The profile shows roughly 75,000 clones, around 86% of them singletons. Losses at the gene ends were 7 bases for V and 7 bases for J; bases not matched to a gene: 10. The length of the CDR3 is 14 residues. Germline V CDR1 and CDR2: LNHNV, YYDKDF (reference sequence). The source is an adult with an advanced solid tumor such as melanoma, head and neck, liver or kidney cancer. Sequencing used CD4+ or CD8+ T cells sorted from blood, obtained in a trial of the OX40 agonist ivuxolimab. V is TRBV15 and J is TRBJ2-1, with 7 nucleotides matching TRBD1. CDR3 protein: CATTQGINGNEQFF. CDR3 coding DNA: TGTGCCACCACACAGGGGATAAATGGAAATGAGCAGTTCTTC.